The entry below gives a single T cell receptor beta chain sequence along with its context. What it recognizes is unknown. The PCR used 60 Vbeta and 13 Jbeta primers. TCRdb's table, derived via immunoSEQ multiplex PCR, lists solely in-frame clones and lacks some. The sample has approximately 150,000 clones, around 75% seen once. The sample originates from a study of cytomegalovirus exposure and HLA in healthy donors. Overall study results and limits: In a later analysis, HLA-associated TCR beta chains were more clonally expanded than equally common others. In a later analysis, TCR beta V- and J-gene trimming showed a link to a missense DCLRE1C variant. Later work found most CMV-associated TCR beta chains apparently HLA-restricted.

The V gene's germline CDR1 is GTSNPN and CDR2 SVGIG (reference sequence). This CDR3 spans 13 amino acids. After removal of 4 bases from V and 5 bases from J, the junction contained 7 bases not matched to a gene. The rearrangement links TRBV30 to TRBJ1-2; TRBD1 matches at 7 bases. The receptor was isolated from a man aged 18 to 30 in good health and CMV-seropositive. The sequencing input was PBMCs. The CDR3 protein is CAWIKGQPYGYTF. The CDR3 coding sequence is TGTGCCTGGATAAAGGGACAGCCTTATGGCTACACCTTC.